These 3 T cell receptor beta chains share one sample of origin, sequenced in a study of CD8 T cells in ankylosing spondylitis. MiXCR, run by TCRdb on the 5' RACE reads, gives a single entry per CDR3 protein. Altogether about 210,000 distinct CDR3 sequences are present, over 7% being singletons, with the ten largest covering about 5%. Material: blood, either unsorted or a sorted T cell fraction (not recorded which). The receptors shown here come from a female donor with ankylosing spondylitis or in good health (not recorded which).

This clonotype appeared many times. The V gene is TRBV29-1, the J gene TRBJ2-3; D is unclear. Per germline, CDR1 SQVTM and CDR2 ANQGSEA. This CDR3 spans 12 amino acids. Deletions cut 3 bases from V and 1 base from J, with 5 bases between. CDR3: CSVEGGTDTQYF. The CDR3 nucleotides read TGCAGCGTTGAGGGCGGCACAGATACGCAGTATTTT.

This clonotype showed up just once. The chain couples TRBV4-2 to TRBJ2-5; the D is unclear. CDR1 and CDR2 from the germline V gene are LGHNA and YNFKEQ. The CDR3 runs to 12 residues. Trimming left V 7 bases short and J 5 bases short, with 11 bases between. DNA of the CDR3: TGTGCCAGCACCACTTCACTGGAGACCCAGTACTTC. Its translation is CASTTSLETQYF.

This clonotype was counted ten times or more. The chain carries TRBV10-3 and TRBJ2-1; the D gene could be TRBD1 or TRBD2 (5 bases each). Germline V gene lookup returns CDR1 ENHRY and CDR2 SYGVKD. V lost 2 bases to trimming and J lost 5 bases, with 16 bases between them. This CDR3 is 16 amino acids long. The CDR3 region is CAISENFGGADNEQFF. For the CDR3, the DNA is TGTGCCATCAGTGAGAATTTTGGGGGAGCAGACAATGAGCAGTTCTTC.